This TCR beta chain was documented in a study of T cells expressing NK-cell markers. With the 5' RACE reads reprocessed, TCRdb shows one record per CDR3 protein and no DNA. The table lists hundreds of thousands of distinct CDR3 sequences. There are 17 residues in the CDR3. Looked up from germline, CDR1 is SGHAT and CDR2 is FQNNGV. Notes on the study in general: Whether expanded NKG2C-expressing T cell clones recognize HCMV is unknown. The share of CD8+ T cells held by dominant NKG2C+ clonotypes was 1.0-7.0% in about six donors.

In regard to this clonotype: Its antigen remains unidentified.

The material sequenced was blood T cells: a sorted CD56 or NKG2C T cell subset, CD4+ or CD8+ T cells, or bulk PBMC T cells (not recorded which). The chain is built from TRBV11-2 and TRBJ2-1; TCRdb's D gene call, TRBD1, goes unchecked for lack of DNA. The source is a man aged 18 to 35 in good health. The CDR3: CASSLDGQGYRNSEQFF.